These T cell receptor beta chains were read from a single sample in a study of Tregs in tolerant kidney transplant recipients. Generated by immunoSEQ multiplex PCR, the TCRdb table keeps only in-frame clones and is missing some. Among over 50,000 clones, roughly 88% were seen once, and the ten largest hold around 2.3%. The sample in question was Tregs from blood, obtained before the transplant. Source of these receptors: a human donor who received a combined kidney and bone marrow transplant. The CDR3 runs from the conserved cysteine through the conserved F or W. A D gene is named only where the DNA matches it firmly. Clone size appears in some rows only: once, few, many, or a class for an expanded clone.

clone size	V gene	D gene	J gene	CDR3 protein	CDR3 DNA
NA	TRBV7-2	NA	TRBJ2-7	CASSPRGGTGIYSYEQYF	TGTGCCAGCAGCCCCCGGGGGGGGACAGGGATATATTCCTACGAGCAGTACTTC
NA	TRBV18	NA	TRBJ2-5	CASSRDQETQYF	TGTGCCAGCTCCCGGGACCAAGAGACCCAGTACTTC
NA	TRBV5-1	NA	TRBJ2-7	CASSLSGVDEQYF	TGCGCCAGCAGCTTGTCCGGCGTGGACGAGCAGTACTTC
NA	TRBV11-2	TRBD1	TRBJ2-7	CASSFSFDRGPDEQYF	TGTGCCAGCAGCTTTTCCTTCGACAGGGGTCCCGACGAGCAGTACTTC
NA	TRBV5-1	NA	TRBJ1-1	CASSLRDEGTEAFF	TGCGCCAGCAGCTTGAGGGACGAGGGCACTGAAGCTTTCTTT
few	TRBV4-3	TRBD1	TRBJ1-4	CASSQEGTGGDNEKLFF	TGCGCCAGCAGCCAAGAGGGAACAGGGGGCGATAATGAAAAACTGTTTTTT
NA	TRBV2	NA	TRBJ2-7	CASGATTYEQYF	TGTGCCAGCGGAGCTACTACCTACGAGCAGTACTTC
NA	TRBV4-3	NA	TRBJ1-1	CASSSHPGSNTEAFF	TGCGCCAGCAGCTCTCACCCCGGGTCCAACACTGAAGCTTTCTTT
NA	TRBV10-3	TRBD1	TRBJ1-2	CATSWDRGNYGYTF	TGTGCCACCTCTTGGGACAGGGGGAACTATGGCTACACCTTC
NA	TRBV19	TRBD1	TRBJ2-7	CASSIAGTGNYEQYF	TGTGCCAGTAGTATAGCCGGGACAGGGAACTACGAGCAGTACTTC
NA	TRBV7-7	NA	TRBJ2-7	CARPGDEQYF	TGTGCCCGGCCAGGGGACGAGCAGTACTTC
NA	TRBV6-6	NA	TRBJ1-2	CASRPTAANYGYTF	TGTGCCAGCAGACCCACAGCAGCTAACTATGGCTACACCTTC
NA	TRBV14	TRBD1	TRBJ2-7	CASSRGRGTGTYEQYF	TGTGCCAGCAGCCGCGGAAGAGGGACAGGAACCTACGAGCAGTACTTC
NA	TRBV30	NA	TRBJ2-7	CAWSVQGPRAPEQYF	TGTGCCTGGAGTGTACAAGGGCCGAGGGCCCCCGAGCAGTACTTC
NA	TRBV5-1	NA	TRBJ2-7	CASSLSPASGYEQYF	TGCGCCAGCAGCTTGTCCCCAGCGAGTGGCTACGAGCAGTACTTC
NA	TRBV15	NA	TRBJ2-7	CATSRDLRGTFHEQYF	TGTGCCACCAGCAGAGATCTCAGGGGGACTTTCCACGAGCAGTACTTC
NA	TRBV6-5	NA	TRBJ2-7	CASSYSAGRISYEQYF	TGCGCCAGCAGTTACTCTGCGGGACGGATCTCCTACGAGCAGTACTTC
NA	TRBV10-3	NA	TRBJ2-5	CAISAGLWQETQYF	TGTGCCATCAGTGCAGGGTTATGGCAAGAGACCCAGTACTTC
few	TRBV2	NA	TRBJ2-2	CASSEGGGWAGELFF	TGTGCCAGCAGTGAAGGAGGGGGTTGGGCCGGGGAGCTGTTTTTT
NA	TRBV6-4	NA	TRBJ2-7	CASSDYGEKLSYEQYF	TGTGCCAGCAGTGACTACGGGGAAAAACTCTCCTACGAGCAGTACTTC
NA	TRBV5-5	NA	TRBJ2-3	CASSLFTGAGNGDTQYF	TGTGCCAGCAGCTTGTTCACCGGGGCAGGGAATGGCGATACGCAGTATTTT
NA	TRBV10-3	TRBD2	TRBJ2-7	CAISVLAGLAGSGPQEQYF	TGTGCCATCAGTGTCTTGGCGGGACTAGCGGGATCTGGGCCCCAAGAGCAGTACTTC
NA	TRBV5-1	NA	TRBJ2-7	CASSLVGQSAEQYF	TGCGCCAGCAGCTTGGTCGGGCAGTCAGCCGAGCAGTACTTC
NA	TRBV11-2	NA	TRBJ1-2	CASSTPRQGGSYGYTF	TGTGCCAGCAGCACACCGCGACAAGGGGGGAGCTATGGCTACACCTTC
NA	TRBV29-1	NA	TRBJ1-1	CSPEEASNTEAFF	TGCAGCCCAGAGGAGGCCTCGAACACTGAAGCTTTCTTT
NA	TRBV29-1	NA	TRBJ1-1	CSVPGTANTEAFF	TGCAGCGTACCGGGTACAGCTAACACTGAAGCTTTCTTT
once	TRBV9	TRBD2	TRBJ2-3	CASSARGAGGVTDTQYF	TGTGCCAGCAGCGCCCGAGGGGCGGGAGGGGTCACAGATACGCAGTATTTT
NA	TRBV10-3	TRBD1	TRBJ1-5	CAISEGQGISNQPQHF	TGTGCCATCAGTGAGGGACAGGGGATTAGCAATCAGCCCCAGCATTTT
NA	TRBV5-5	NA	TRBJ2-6	CASYPQIGANVLTF	TGTGCCAGCTATCCTCAGATTGGGGCCAACGTCCTGACTTTC
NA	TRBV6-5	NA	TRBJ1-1	CASRSRSFEAFF	TGTGCCAGCAGGTCTAGGTCGTTTGAAGCTTTCTTT